The clone carrying this T cell receptor beta chain has a count of ten or more. TCR cDNA molecules were tagged individually, and each one carried a unique molecular identifier. A single record per CDR3 protein comes from TCRdb applying MiXCR to the 5' RACE reads. Of about 27,000 distinct CDR3 sequences in the sample, 5% to 5.5% were seen once. This CDR3 comprises 17 residues. V was trimmed by 6 bases and J by 1 base, leaving 21 bases between them. The V gene's germline CDR1 is MNHEY and CDR2 SVGEGT. Time point specified: blood at routine non-recurrence follow-up after resection. Unsorted whole RNA from tumor, nontumor lung or frozen PBMC underwent sequencing. The record originates from a study of spatial heterogeneity in lung cancer. Study overall: The donors, more than 55 patients with untreated early-stage non-small cell lung cancer, provided the samples. PBMC collected at follow-up were sequenced when available, a median of approximately 2 years after resection.

The chain has TRBV6-2 or TRBV6-3 and TRBJ1-1; possibly TRBD1 for D (6 bases). The receptor was isolated from a female donor with early-stage non-small cell lung cancer. This specimen consisted of PBMCs, obtained at follow-up. The CDR3 DNA reads TGTGCCAGCAGCAGAACGACAGGCGGGGTCCGGAACACTGAAGCTTTCTTT. Its protein product is CASSRTTGGVRNTEAFF.